One sample yielded the 25 T cell receptor beta chains listed below, sequenced in a study of T cells expressing NK-cell markers. TCRdb re-called the 5' RACE reads; every CDR3 protein appears as one record, without DNA. This repertoire includes 160,000 or so distinct CDR3 sequences. Sequenced sample: blood T cells: a sorted CD56 or NKG2C T cell subset, CD4+ or CD8+ T cells, or bulk PBMC T cells (not recorded which). The receptors were gathered from a woman between 18 and 69 years old in good health.

This chain links TRBV5-1 with TRBJ2-1; TCRdb's D call of TRBD2 is untestable without DNA. The V gene's germline CDR1 is SGHRS and CDR2 YFSETQ. The CDR3 is 15 amino acids. The CDR3: CASSYGTSGSAEQFF.

The rearrangement links TRBV3-1 to TRBJ2-3. The CDR3 extends over 15 amino acids. Germline V gene data show CDR1 as LGHDT and CDR2 as YNNKEL (reference sequence). The CDR3 spells CASSQELARTDTQYF.

The chain joins TRBV29-1 to TRBJ1-2; as DNA is missing, the TRBD1 call by TCRdb cannot be tested. Germline V lookup: CDR1 SQVTM, CDR2 ANQGSEA. There are 16 residues in the CDR3. CDR3 protein: CSVDGGQKHLLYGYTF.

This sequence joins TRBV7-3 and TRBJ2-3; TCRdb picks TRBD2, but there is no DNA to check that call. Germline CDR1 is SGHTA and CDR2 is FQGTGA. The CDR3 covers 16 residues. CDR3 in amino acids: CASSRLPAGSTDTQYF.

V gene TRBV20-1 combines with J gene TRBJ2-5; the TCRdb D gene call, TRBD1, has no DNA to confirm it. The germline V gene encodes CDR1 DFQATT and CDR2 SNEGSKA (reference sequence). The CDR3 extends over 14 amino acids. CDR3 loop: CSASRGQAKETQYF.

The chain links TRBV24-1 to TRBJ1-5; the D gene TCRdb calls, TRBD1, cannot be checked with no DNA. The CDR3 is 16 residues long. Germline CDR1 and CDR2: KGHDR and SFDVKD. CDR3 sequence: CATSEGTGGSLQPQHF.

The chain couples TRBV28 to TRBJ1-3. Germline CDR1 reads MDHEN; CDR2 reads SYDVKM. The CDR3 loop spans 15 amino acids. The CDR3 reads CASSLAGRAGNTIYF.

The chain is built from TRBV19 and TRBJ2-2; TCRdb indicates TRBD1, and absent DNA this call remains unverified. Germline V CDR1 and CDR2: LNHDA, SQIVND (reference sequence). This CDR3 region has 16 residues. Here the CDR3 reads CASTVTGTGGTGELFF.

Here the CDR3 reads CASSPTARGRNTEAFF. This rearrangement joins TRBV5-1 to TRBJ1-1; TCRdb lists TRBD1, though no DNA is available to test this call. The CDR3 runs to 16 residues. Germline lookup yields CDR1 SGHRS and CDR2 YFSETQ.

The chain has TRBV29-1 and TRBJ2-1; as DNA is missing, the TRBD1 call by TCRdb cannot be tested. Germline V CDR1 and CDR2: SQVTM, ANQGSEA. The CDR3 runs to 13 residues. This chain's CDR3 is CSVRPSSYNEQFF.

This chain uses TRBV10-3 with TRBJ2-1; there is no DNA to check the TCRdb D call of TRBD1. The germline CDR1 and CDR2 sequences are ENHRY and SYGVKD. The CDR3 contains 15 residues. Here the CDR3 reads CAISEQGKGVGEQFF.

The chain joins TRBV5-1 to TRBJ2-2; TCRdb names TRBD1, which stays unverified in the absence of DNA. The CDR3 is made up of 16 amino acids. CDR1 SGHRS and CDR2 YFSETQ come from the germline V gene. The CDR3 loop is CASSFGWGTDTGELFF.

The rearrangement links TRBV20-1 to TRBJ2-1; the D gene TCRdb calls, TRBD1, cannot be checked with no DNA. The CDR3 has 14 amino acids. CDR1 and CDR2 (germline): DFQATT, SNEGSKA (reference sequence). CDR3: CSARRGGPYNEQFF.

The chain links TRBV7-2 to TRBJ2-3; TCRdb indicates TRBD1, and absent DNA this call remains unverified. Looked up from germline, CDR1 is SGHTA and CDR2 is FQGNSA. The CDR3 runs to 17 residues. CDR3 amino acids: CASSPPRGQGFTDTQYF.

J is TRBJ2-7 and V is TRBV12-3 or TRBV12-4. The CDR3 runs to 13 residues. CDR3 region: CASSLQVFGEQYF.

This rearrangement joins TRBV5-1 to TRBJ2-2; TCRdb's D gene call, TRBD2, goes unchecked for lack of DNA. The CDR3 is made up of 18 amino acids. Germline V gene sequence: CDR1 SGHRS, CDR2 YFSETQ. CDR3 sequence: CASSLGTSGGTNTGELFF. Full variable domain (outside the CDR3, taken from reference TRBV5-1 and TRBJ2-2): KAGVTQTPRYLIKTRGQQVTLSCSPISGHRSVSWYQQTPGQGLQFLFEYFSETQRNKGNFPGRFSGRQFSNSRSEMNVSTLELGDSALYLCASSLGTSGGTNTGELFFGEGSRLTVL.

CDR3 sequence reads: CASSQGWGDGANVLTF. This chain joins TRBV4-1 and TRBJ2-6; TCRdb gives TRBD2 as the D gene, but with no DNA this cannot be confirmed. The CDR3 extends over 16 amino acids. CDR1 is MGHRA, CDR2 YSYEKL, per germline.

The J gene is TRBJ1-1, the V gene TRBV4-1. CDR3 length: 15 residues. From germline, CDR1 is MGHRA and CDR2 YSYEKL. The CDR3 region is CASSQDRVANTEAFF.

V gene TRBV12-3 or TRBV12-4 combines with J gene TRBJ2-7; TCRdb returns TRBD1, unconfirmable since there is no DNA. The length of the CDR3 is 13 residues. CDR3 in amino acids: CASSLSLGYEQYF.

The gene calls are TRBV5-1 and TRBJ2-7; TCRdb calls TRBD1, which cannot be checked without DNA. The CDR3 consists of 15 residues. The germline V gene has CDR1 SGHRS and CDR2 YFSETQ. The CDR3 is CASSGTGTGRNEQYF. Full variable domain (outside the CDR3, taken from reference TRBV5-1 and TRBJ2-7): KAGVTQTPRYLIKTRGQQVTLSCSPISGHRSVSWYQQTPGQGLQFLFEYFSETQRNKGNFPGRFSGRQFSNSRSEMNVSTLELGDSALYLCASSGTGTGRNEQYFGPGTRLTVT.

The chain joins TRBV2 to TRBJ2-1; TCRdb returns TRBD1, unconfirmable since there is no DNA. Germline V gives CDR1 SNHLY, CDR2 FYNNEI. CDR3 length: 14 residues. The CDR3 protein is CASSVRRDENEQFF.

The chain joins TRBV12-3 or TRBV12-4 to TRBJ2-1; as DNA is missing, the TRBD1 call by TCRdb cannot be tested. The CDR3 is 12 residues long. The CDR3 protein is CASSPLVREQFF.

V and J are TRBV3-1 and TRBJ1-1. The V gene's germline CDR1 is LGHDT and CDR2 YNNKEL (reference sequence). The CDR3 covers 13 residues. CDR3 region: CASGALGSTEAFF.

The chain links TRBV15 to TRBJ2-5; TCRdb reports TRBD1, a call that lacks DNA to check it against. Germline lookup yields CDR1 LNHNV and CDR2 YYDKDF (reference sequence). The CDR3 consists of 14 residues. CDR3 in amino acids: CATSFSDREETQYF.

This chain joins TRBV12-3 or TRBV12-4 and TRBJ1-3; with no DNA, the TCRdb D assignment of TRBD1 cannot be verified. This CDR3 comprises 15 residues. CDR3 residues: CASSRQGKSGNTIYF.